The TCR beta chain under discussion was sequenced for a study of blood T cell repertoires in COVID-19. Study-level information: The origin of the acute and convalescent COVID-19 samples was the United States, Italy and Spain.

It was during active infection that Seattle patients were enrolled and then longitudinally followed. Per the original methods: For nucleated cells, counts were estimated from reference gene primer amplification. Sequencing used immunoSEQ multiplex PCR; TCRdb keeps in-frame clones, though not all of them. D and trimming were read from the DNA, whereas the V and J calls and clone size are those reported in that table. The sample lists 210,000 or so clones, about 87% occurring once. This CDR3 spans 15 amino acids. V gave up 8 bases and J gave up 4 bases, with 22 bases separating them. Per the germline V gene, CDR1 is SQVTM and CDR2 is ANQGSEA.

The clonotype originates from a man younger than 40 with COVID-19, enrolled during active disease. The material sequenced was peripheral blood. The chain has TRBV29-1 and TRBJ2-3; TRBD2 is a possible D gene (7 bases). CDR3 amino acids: CSPIVTGAGADTQYF. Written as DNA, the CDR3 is TGCAGCCCAATCGTGACAGGCGCGGGAGCAGATACGCAGTATTTT.